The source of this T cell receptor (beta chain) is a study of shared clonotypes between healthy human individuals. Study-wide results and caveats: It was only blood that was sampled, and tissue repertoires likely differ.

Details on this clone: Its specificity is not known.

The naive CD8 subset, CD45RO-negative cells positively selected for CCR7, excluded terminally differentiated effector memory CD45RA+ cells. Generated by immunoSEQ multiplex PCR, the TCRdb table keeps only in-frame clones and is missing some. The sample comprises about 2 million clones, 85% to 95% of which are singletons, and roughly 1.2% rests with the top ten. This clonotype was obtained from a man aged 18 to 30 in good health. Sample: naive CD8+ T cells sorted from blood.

The CDR3 loop is CASSPPEFPGANVLTF. As DNA, the CDR3 is TGTGCCAGCAGCCCTCCAGAGTTTCCTGGGGCCAACGTCCTGACTTTC. The V and J genes are TRBV9 and TRBJ2-6; D not certain. Per germline, CDR1 SGDLS and CDR2 YYNGEE. This CDR3 spans 16 amino acids. The V end lost 4 bases, the J end lost 2 bases, and 13 bases lay between the germline ends. The full variable domain, its missing parts supplied by reference TRBV9 and TRBJ2-6, is DSGVTQTPKHLITATGQRVTLRCSPRSGDLSVYWYQQSLDQGLQFLIQYYNGEERAKGNILERFSAQQFPDLHSELNLSSLELGDSALYFCASSPPEFPGANVLTFGAGSRLTVL.